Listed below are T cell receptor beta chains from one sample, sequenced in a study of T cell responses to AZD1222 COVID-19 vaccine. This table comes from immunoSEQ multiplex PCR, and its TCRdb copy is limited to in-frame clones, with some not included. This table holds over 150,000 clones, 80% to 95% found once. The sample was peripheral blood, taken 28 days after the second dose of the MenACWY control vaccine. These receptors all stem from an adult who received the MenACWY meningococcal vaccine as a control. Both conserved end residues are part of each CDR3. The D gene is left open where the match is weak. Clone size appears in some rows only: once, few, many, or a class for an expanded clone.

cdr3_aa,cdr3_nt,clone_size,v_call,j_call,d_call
CASSQVDFTDTQYF,TGCGCCAGCAGCCAGGTAGACTTCACAGATACGCAGTATTTT,-,TRBV4-1,TRBJ2-3,-
CAISGGDTYEQYF,TGTGCCATCAGTGGTGGGGATACCTACGAGCAGTACTTC,-,TRBV10-3,TRBJ2-7,-
CASSRSEGWDTQYF,TGCGCCAGCAGCCGGTCCGAGGGTTGGGATACGCAGTATTTT,-,TRBV5-1,TRBJ2-3,-
CASSYSGTGVGETQYF,TGTGCCAGCAGTTACTCCGGGACAGGGGTTGGGGAGACCCAGTACTTC,-,TRBV6-5,TRBJ2-5,TRBD1
CASSYHDNQPQHF,TGTGCCAGCAGTTATCATGACAATCAGCCCCAGCATTTT,-,TRBV6-2/TRBV6-3,TRBJ1-5,-
CASSSTRNTEAFF,TGTGCCAGTAGTAGCACTCGGAACACTGAAGCTTTCTTT,-,TRBV19,TRBJ1-1,-
CASSYGQGMHTIYF,TGTGCCAGCAGCTATGGACAGGGAATGCACACCATATATTTT,-,TRBV6-5,TRBJ1-3,TRBD1
CAWSPRTGASEQFF,TGTGCCTGGAGTCCCCGGACAGGGGCTAGTGAGCAGTTCTTC,-,TRBV30,TRBJ2-1,TRBD1
CASSHIVGRVYEQYF,TGTGCCAGCAGCCATATTGTAGGCAGGGTCTACGAGCAGTACTTC,-,TRBV3-1/TRBV3-2,TRBJ2-7,-
CASPGTSAPDTQYF,TGTGCCAGTCCCGGGACTAGCGCCCCAGATACGCAGTATTTT,-,TRBV7-9,TRBJ2-3,TRBD2
CASSYKTGSTEAFF,TGTGCCAGCAGTTATAAGACAGGTAGCACTGAAGCTTTCTTT,-,TRBV28,TRBJ1-1,-
CASSGAGRHNEKLFF,TGTGCCAGCAGCGGAGCGGGACGGCATAATGAAAAACTGTTTTTT,-,TRBV7-9,TRBJ1-4,-
CASSQGERGHEQFF,TGTGCCAGCAGCCAAGGAGAGCGGGGACATGAGCAGTTCTTC,-,TRBV4-2,TRBJ2-1,TRBD2
CASRPPPGRGAEAFF,TGTGCCAGCAGACCCCCCCCGGGGAGGGGAGCTGAAGCTTTCTTT,-,TRBV5-6,TRBJ1-1,-
CASSLGSGSNTGELFF,TGTGCCAGCAGCTTAGGATCAGGCTCGAACACCGGGGAGCTGTTTTTT,-,TRBV7-2,TRBJ2-2,-
CASTGVSHTDTQYF,TGCGCCAGCACAGGGGTCTCGCACACAGATACGCAGTATTTT,-,TRBV5-1,TRBJ2-3,-
CASSLAGSHNSPLHF,TGTGCCAGCAGCTTGGCGGGCAGCCATAATTCACCCCTCCACTTT,-,TRBV7-6,TRBJ1-6,-
CASSLAPGSGANVLTF,TGCGCCAGCAGCTTGGCCCCCGGATCTGGGGCCAACGTCCTGACTTTC,-,TRBV5-1,TRBJ2-6,-
CASSPAYEQYF,TGTGCCAGCAGCCCAGCCTACGAGCAGTACTTC,few,TRBV7-2,TRBJ2-7,-
CASSRSNTGELFF,TGTGCCAGCAGTCGGTCAAACACCGGGGAGCTGTTTTTT,-,TRBV28,TRBJ2-2,-
CASSLGPGREEKLFF,TGTGCCAGCAGCTTAGGTCCGGGTAGGGAGGAAAAACTGTTTTTT,-,TRBV7-6,TRBJ1-4,-
CAISDGDRGFRRENIQYF,TGTGCCATCAGTGATGGGGACAGGGGCTTTCGGAGGGAAAACATTCAGTACTTC,-,TRBV10-3,TRBJ2-4,TRBD1
CASSLASTNSPLHF,TGCGCCAGCAGCTTGGCCTCGACGAATTCACCCCTCCACTTT,-,TRBV5-1,TRBJ1-6,-
CASSIDRDYGYTF,TGTGCCAGTAGTATAGACAGGGACTATGGCTACACCTTC,-,TRBV19,TRBJ1-2,-
CASSQHRLDYGYTF,TGTGCCAGCAGCCAACACAGGCTGGACTATGGCTACACCTTC,-,TRBV3-1/TRBV3-2,TRBJ1-2,-
CASSSGLGISYEQYF,TGTGCCAGCAGCTCGGGACTAGGGATCTCCTACGAGCAGTACTTC,-,TRBV9,TRBJ2-7,TRBD2
CASSLDRGSRANYGYTF,TGTGCCAGCAGCTTGGACAGGGGGTCTAGGGCTAACTATGGCTACACCTTC,-,TRBV5-6,TRBJ1-2,TRBD1
CASSEPWGGELFF,TGTGCCAGCAGTGAACCCTGGGGGGGGGAGCTGTTTTTT,-,TRBV25-1,TRBJ2-2,-
CASSQDLGQGVAGELFF,TGTGCCAGCAGCCAAGATCTAGGGCAGGGAGTGGCCGGGGAGCTGTTTTTT,-,TRBV4-2,TRBJ2-2,-
CASNQVDNSPLHF,TGTGCCAGTAATCAGGTGGATAATTCACCCCTCCACTTT,-,TRBV19,TRBJ1-6,-
CASSLRTSGGGETQYF,TGTGCCAGCAGCCTTCGGACTAGCGGGGGGGGAGAGACCCAGTACTTC,-,TRBV5-4,TRBJ2-5,TRBD2
CASSLVWGGTDTQYF,TGTGCCAGCAGCTTAGTGTGGGGGGGGACAGATACGCAGTATTTT,-,TRBV7-6,TRBJ2-3,TRBD2
CASSPYGQGPPGHYGYTF,TGTGCCAGCAGTCCTTACGGACAGGGGCCACCCGGGCACTATGGCTACACCTTC,-,TRBV2,TRBJ1-2,TRBD1
CASSLAGPGNEKLFF,TGCGCCAGCAGCTTGGCGGGGCCGGGGAATGAAAAACTGTTTTTT,-,TRBV5-1,TRBJ1-4,-
CASSYPGHFDEQFF,TGTGCCAGCAGCTACCCGGGGCACTTCGATGAGCAGTTCTTC,-,TRBV7-2,TRBJ2-1,-
CASSQDSRVPNYGYTF,TGTGCCAGCAGCCAAGATTCCCGGGTTCCTAACTATGGCTACACCTTC,-,TRBV3-1/TRBV3-2,TRBJ1-2,-
CASSRDRAGNTIYF,TGTGCCAGCAGCCGGGACAGGGCTGGAAACACCATATATTTT,-,TRBV7-6,TRBJ1-3,TRBD1
CATSRDRLFMGTQYF,TGTGCCACCAGCAGAGACCGCCTCTTTATGGGGACCCAGTACTTC,-,TRBV15,TRBJ2-5,-
CASRTGGLYQPQHF,TGTGCCAGCAGGACAGGGGGCTTGTATCAGCCCCAGCATTTT,-,TRBV28,TRBJ1-5,TRBD1
CASRQGGGRYGYTF,TGTGCCAGCCGACAGGGGGGAGGGCGTTATGGCTACACCTTC,once,TRBV27,TRBJ1-2,TRBD1
CAIGGDREVKEQYF,TGTGCCATCGGTGGGGACAGGGAAGTGAAGGAGCAGTACTTC,-,TRBV10-3,TRBJ2-7,TRBD1
CASSVAGNTIYF,TGTGCCAGTAGTGTCGCTGGAAACACCATATATTTT,-,TRBV19,TRBJ1-3,-
CASSLTDRGGETQYF,TGTGCCAGCAGCCTAACGGACAGGGGTGGGGAGACCCAGTACTTC,-,TRBV11-2,TRBJ2-5,TRBD1
CASEIYGVTEAFF,TGTGCCAGCGAAATCTACGGAGTCACTGAAGCTTTCTTT,-,TRBV27,TRBJ1-1,-
CASSQDLTAGNTIYF,TGTGCCAGCAGCCAAGATTTAACAGCTGGAAACACCATATATTTT,-,TRBV3-1/TRBV3-2,TRBJ1-3,-
CASSGWTGTDEQFF,TGTGCCAGCAGCGGGTGGACAGGGACGGATGAGCAGTTCTTC,-,TRBV9,TRBJ2-1,TRBD1
CASSPADIQYF,TGTGCCAGCAGCCCCGCAGACATTCAGTACTTC,-,TRBV6-2/TRBV6-3,TRBJ2-4,-
CASSLSPLAGGFEQFF,TGTGCCAGCAGCTTATCTCCACTAGCGGGGGGGTTTGAGCAGTTCTTC,-,TRBV5-5,TRBJ2-1,TRBD2
CASSQRQGYGYTF,TGTGCCAGCAGCCAAAGACAGGGTTATGGCTACACCTTC,once,TRBV3-1/TRBV3-2,TRBJ1-2,TRBD1
CASKAGFPQETQYF,TGTGCCAGCAAAGCAGGATTTCCCCAAGAGACCCAGTACTTC,-,TRBV2,TRBJ2-5,-
CSVEDHRPEAFF,TGCAGCGTTGAAGATCATCGTCCTGAAGCTTTCTTT,-,TRBV29-1,TRBJ1-1,-
CASSLGTKTEAFF,TGCGCCAGCAGCTTAGGGACGAAAACTGAAGCTTTCTTT,-,TRBV5-1,TRBJ1-1,-
CASSEDPGGQYF,TGTGCCAGCAGCGAGGATCCGGGCGGGCAGTACTTC,-,TRBV6-2/TRBV6-3,TRBJ2-7,-